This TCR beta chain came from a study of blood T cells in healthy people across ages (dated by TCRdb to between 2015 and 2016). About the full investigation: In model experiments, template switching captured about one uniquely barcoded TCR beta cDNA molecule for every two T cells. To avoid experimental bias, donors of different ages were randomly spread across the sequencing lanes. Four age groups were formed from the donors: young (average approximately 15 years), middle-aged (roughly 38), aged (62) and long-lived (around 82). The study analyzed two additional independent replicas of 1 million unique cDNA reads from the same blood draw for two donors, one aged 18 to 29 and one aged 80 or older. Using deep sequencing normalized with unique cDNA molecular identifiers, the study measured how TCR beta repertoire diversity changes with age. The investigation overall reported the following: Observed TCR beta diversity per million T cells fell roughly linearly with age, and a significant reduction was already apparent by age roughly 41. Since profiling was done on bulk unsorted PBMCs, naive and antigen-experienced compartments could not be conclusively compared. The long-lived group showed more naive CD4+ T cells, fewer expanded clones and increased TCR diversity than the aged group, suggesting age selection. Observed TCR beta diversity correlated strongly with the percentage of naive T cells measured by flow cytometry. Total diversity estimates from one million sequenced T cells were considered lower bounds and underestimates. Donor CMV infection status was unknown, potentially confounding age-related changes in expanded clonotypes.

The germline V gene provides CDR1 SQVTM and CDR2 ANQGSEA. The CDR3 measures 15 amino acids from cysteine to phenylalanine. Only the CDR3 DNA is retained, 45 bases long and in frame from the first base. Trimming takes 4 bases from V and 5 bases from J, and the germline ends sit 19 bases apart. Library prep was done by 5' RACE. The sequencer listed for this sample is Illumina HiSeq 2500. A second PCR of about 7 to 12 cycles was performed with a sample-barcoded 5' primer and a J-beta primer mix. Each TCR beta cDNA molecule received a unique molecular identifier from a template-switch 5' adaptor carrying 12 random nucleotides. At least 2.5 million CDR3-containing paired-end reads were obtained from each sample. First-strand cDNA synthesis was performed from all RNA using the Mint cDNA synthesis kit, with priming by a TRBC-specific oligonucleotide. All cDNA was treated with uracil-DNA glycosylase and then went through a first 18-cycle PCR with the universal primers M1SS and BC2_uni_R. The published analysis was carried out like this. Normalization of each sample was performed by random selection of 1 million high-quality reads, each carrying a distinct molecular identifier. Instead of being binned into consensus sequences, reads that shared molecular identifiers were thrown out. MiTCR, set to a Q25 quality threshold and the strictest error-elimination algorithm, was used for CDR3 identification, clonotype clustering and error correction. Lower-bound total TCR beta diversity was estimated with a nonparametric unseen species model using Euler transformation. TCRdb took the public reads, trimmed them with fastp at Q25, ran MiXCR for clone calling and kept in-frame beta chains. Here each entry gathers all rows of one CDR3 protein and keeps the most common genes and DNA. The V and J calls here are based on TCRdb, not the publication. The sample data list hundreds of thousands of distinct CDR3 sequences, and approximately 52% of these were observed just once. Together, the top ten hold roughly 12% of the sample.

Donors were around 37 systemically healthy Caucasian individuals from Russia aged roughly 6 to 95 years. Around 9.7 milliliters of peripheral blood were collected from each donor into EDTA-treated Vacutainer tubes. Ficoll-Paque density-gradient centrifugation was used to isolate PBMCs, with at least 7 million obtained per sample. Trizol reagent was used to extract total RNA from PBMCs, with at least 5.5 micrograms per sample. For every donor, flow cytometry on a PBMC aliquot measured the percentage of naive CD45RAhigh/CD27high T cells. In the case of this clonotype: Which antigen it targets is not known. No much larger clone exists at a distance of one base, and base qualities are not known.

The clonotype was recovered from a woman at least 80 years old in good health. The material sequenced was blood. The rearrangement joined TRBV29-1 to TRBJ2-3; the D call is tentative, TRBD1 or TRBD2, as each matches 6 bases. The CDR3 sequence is CSVVGGGGAGDTQYF. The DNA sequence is TGCAGCGTTGTCGGGGGCGGCGGGGCGGGAGATACGCAGTATTTT.